The present TCR beta chain was sequenced within a study of blood T cell repertoires in COVID-19. For the study at large: Researchers got acute and convalescent COVID-19 samples from the United States, Italy and Spain. T cells, B-cell-depleted T cells, or PBMCs provided the cDNA or gDNA that served as material.

Per the study methods: How many nucleated cells were present was estimated from reference gene primer amplification. This table comes from immunoSEQ multiplex PCR, and its TCRdb copy is limited to in-frame clones, with some not included. V and J calls and clone size are given by that table; D and trimming were obtained from the DNA. The sample has about 260,000 clones, approximately 90% seen once; the top ten hold roughly 3.6%. The length of the CDR3 is 14 residues. The V and J ends lost 4 bases and 7 bases, in that order; junction bases with no gene match: 3. From germline, CDR1 is MNHEY and CDR2 SVGAGI.

Source material: peripheral blood. V and J are TRBV6-5 and TRBJ1-4; 10 nucleotides agree with TRBD1. This receptor was obtained from a woman aged 35 to 49 with acute or convalescent COVID-19. CDR3 in DNA: TGTGCCAGCAGTTTCCGGGACAGGGGTGAAAAACTGTTTTTT. Its protein is CASSFRDRGEKLFF.